The following is a TCR beta chain sequence with its context. This sample is drawn from a study of cytotoxic CD8 clonotypes in ibrutinib-treated CLL. The germline V gene encodes CDR1 SNHLY and CDR2 FYNNEI. The CDR3 has 13 residues. V was pared by 5 bases and J by 13 bases, with 21 bases between. Generated by immunoSEQ multiplex PCR, the TCRdb table keeps only in-frame clones and is missing some. Of 270,000 or so clones in the sample, approximately 76% were seen once. This TCR came from a human donor with chronic lymphocytic leukemia. V gene TRBV2 combines with J gene TRBJ2-7; a weak D match, TRBD1 (6 bases). Sequencing was performed on PBMCs, taken at disease progression, from a patient treated with ibrutinib. CDR3 loop: CASSRILQGSYYF. The CDR3 DNA follows: TGTGCCAGCAGTAGGATCTTACAGGGAAGCTACTACTTC.